This T cell receptor (beta chain) appears in the sequencing data of a study of cytomegalovirus exposure and HLA in healthy donors. Study findings and constraints: There were 160 or so TCR beta chains listed as cytomegalovirus-associated. Links to common viral pathogens appeared, in a later analysis, for several of the most significant clusters.

The primer mix had 60 Vbeta and 13 Jbeta primers. In the original workflow: Per a later analysis, the number of unique TCR beta chains was around 79 million, of which roughly 11 million were shared. Profiling relied on immunoSEQ multiplex PCR, and the TCRdb table lists in-frame clones only, not all of them. V, J and clone size were drawn from that table, and D and trimming were deduced from the DNA. The data contain some 150,000 clones, 77% of them singletons. Germline V gene lookup returns CDR1 MDHEN and CDR2 SYDVKM. V lost 8 bases, J lost 0 bases, and 14 bases lay in between. The CDR3 runs 15 residues. Of note for this clone: Its specificity is not known.

Sequenced: PBMCs. The source of this sequence is a middle-aged woman in good health and CMV-seronegative. The chain is built from TRBV28 and TRBJ1-3; no definite D call. CDR3 residues: CASAEALISGNTIYF. CDR3 nucleotides: TGTGCCAGCGCGGAGGCCCTCATCTCTGGAAACACCATATATTTT.